This T cell receptor (beta chain) was recorded in a study of shared clonotypes between healthy human individuals. Broader study findings: The generation probabilities recorded for non-shared clonotypes fell below those of clonotypes shared by all four donors. A few donors showed sharing of about 4.6% of naive CD4 clonotypes.

This clone showed up just once. What it binds is unknown. CDR3 size: 15 residues. Per germline, CDR1 SGHTA and CDR2 FQGNSA. V lost 5 bases and J lost 0; bases outside the gene matches: 2. Each PCR replicate from the sorted subsets contained 150 to 250 ng DNA, which is some 31,000 T cell genomes. Profiled with immunoSEQ multiplex PCR; TCRdb holds only in-frame clones, not every one. The sample yields millions of clones, approximately 95% seen once. The origin of this receptor is a man aged 18 to 30 in good health. Sequencing was carried out using naive CD4+ T cells sorted from blood. Described subset: CD45RA+ positively selected. V usage is TRBV7-2 and J usage is TRBJ2-7, with TRBD2 identical over 12 bases. The CDR3 protein is CASSAGLAGSYEQYF. CDR3 DNA: TGTGCCAGCAGCGCGGGACTAGCGGGCTCCTACGAGCAGTACTTC. Supplemented by reference TRBV7-2 and TRBJ2-7, the full variable domain reads GAGVSQSPSNKVTEKGKDVELRCDPISGHTALYWYRQSLGQGLEFLIYFQGNSAPDKSGLPSDRFSAERTGGSVSTLTIQRTQQEDSAVYLCASSAGLAGSYEQYFGPGTRLTVT.